This paragraph covers one TCR beta chain sequence. Its antigen remains unidentified. The length of the CDR3 is 14 residues. V was clipped by 6 bases and J by 1 base; unmatched bases: 2. Germline V gene data show CDR1 as ENHRY and CDR2 as SYGVKD. Method: immunoSEQ multiplex PCR; TCRdb's copy keeps in-frame clones and lacks some. Among over 200,000 clones listed, nearly 90% were seen once. The entry originates in a study of cytomegalovirus exposure and HLA in healthy donors. Study-level results: Whilst most TCR sequences proved rare, a subset of public TCRs occurred across many donors. TCR beta chains numbering more than 150 were designated cytomegalovirus-associated.

Source material: PBMCs. The rearrangement links TRBV10-3 to TRBJ2-3, with 9 bases aligning to TRBD2. The origin of this receptor is a woman between 18 and 30 years old in good health and CMV-seronegative. As DNA, the CDR3 is TGTGCCATCAGCGCTAGCGGGGGCACAGATACGCAGTATTTT. Encoded protein: CAISASGGTDTQYF.